These 21 T cell receptor beta chains were all obtained from the same sample, sequenced in a study of radiotherapy plus CTLA-4 blockade in lung cancer. Here immunoSEQ multiplex PCR was the method, and the copy in TCRdb shows in-frame clones only, minus some. The data contain some 66,000 clones, approximately 80% of them singletons. Sequenced here: peripheral blood, sampled from a patient treated with radiotherapy plus ipilimumab. Receptors originate from a human donor with non-small cell lung cancer who had a partial response to radiotherapy plus ipilimumab.

This clone was recorded a few times. The V gene is TRBV7-3, the J gene TRBJ2-1; 12 positions match TRBD2. This CDR3 has 19 residues. Germline values: CDR1 SGHTA, CDR2 FQGTGA. Trimming took 5 bases from V and 2 from J; bases not matched to a gene: 13. CDR3 bases: TGTGCCAGCAGCCAGGTCCTAGCGGGAGGGCCAATTGCCTACAATGAGCAGTTCTTC. Protein: CASSQVLAGGPIAYNEQFF.

This chain connects TRBV19 to TRBJ2-1; tentative D call: TRBD1 (7 bases). With 11 bases removed from V and 9 bases from J, the gap between germline ends came to 23 bases. The germline V gene encodes CDR1 LNHDA and CDR2 SQIVND (reference sequence). The CDR3 totals 14 residues. The chain's CDR3 is CAVEGARISGEQFF. The DNA for the CDR3 is TGTGCCGTGGAGGGGGCGCGTATTAGTGGTGAGCAGTTCTTC.

This chain uses TRBV18 with TRBJ1-4, with 7 positions matching TRBD1. Per the germline V gene, CDR1 is KGHSH and CDR2 is LQKENI. The CDR3 is made up of 13 amino acids. The V gene end was trimmed by 4 bases and the J gene end by 6 bases; junction bases not matched to a gene: 2. The CDR3 nucleotides are TGTGCCAGCTCACTTGGACAGGATGAAAAACTGTTTTTT. Protein: CASSLGQDEKLFF.

V gene TRBV10-3 combines with J gene TRBJ2-2, with TRBD2 matching 7 bases. Germline V gene lookup returns CDR1 ENHRY and CDR2 SYGVKD. The CDR3 sequence is 19 residues long. With 4 bases clipped from V and 5 bases from J, the junction kept 19 bases outside the gene matches. Written as DNA, the CDR3 is TGTGCCATCAGTGTGGGGCCTAACCGAGGCGGGAGTAGAACCGGGGAGCTGTTTTTT. It specifies CAISVGPNRGGSRTGELFF.

This clone came up once. V gene TRBV11-2 combines with J gene TRBJ2-6, with no clear D. Germline CDR1 is SGHAT and CDR2 is FQNNGV. The CDR3 has 13 amino acids. Deletions cut 7 bases from V and 3 bases from J, with 7 bases between. For the CDR3, the DNA is TGTGCCAGCACCCCCGGTGGGGCCAACGTCCTGACTTTC. Translation: CASTPGGANVLTF. Full variable domain (remainder filled in from reference TRBV11-2 and TRBJ2-6): EAGVAQSPRYKIIEKRQSVAFWCNPISGHATLYWYQQILGQGPKLLIQFQNNGVVDDSQLPKDRFSAERLKGVDSTLKIQPAKLEDSAVYLCASTPGGANVLTFGAGSRLTVL.

The table lists this clone with many counts. This chain connects TRBV11-1 to TRBJ2-5; a possible D gene is TRBD2 (7 bases). Germline loops: CDR1 SGHAT, CDR2 FQDESV (reference sequence). The CDR3 has 15 residues. V lost 5 bases and J lost 2, with 15 bases in between. In nucleotides, the CDR3 is TGTGCCAGCAGCCCTAGGGGGGGGTCTCAAGAGACCCAGTACTTC. Protein sequence: CASSPRGGSQETQYF. Full variable domain (missing parts from reference TRBV11-1 and TRBJ2-5): EAEVAQSPRYKITEKSQAVAFWCDPISGHATLYWYRQILGQGPELLVQFQDESVVDDSQLPKDRFSAERLKGVDSTLKIQPAELGDSAMYLCASSPRGGSQETQYFGPGTRLLVL.

V usage is TRBV5-1 and J usage is TRBJ2-3; D might be TRBD1 (5 bases). Trimming left V 7 bases short and J 2 bases short, with 14 bases between. Germline V gene data show CDR1 as SGHRS and CDR2 as YFSETQ. CDR3 length: 14 amino acids. The CDR3 sequence is CASSMGQITDTQYF. The CDR3 DNA reads as TGCGCCAGCTCCATGGGGCAGATCACAGATACGCAGTATTTT.

The V and J genes are TRBV5-6 and TRBJ2-2, with D unresolved. V was clipped by 5 bases and J by 7 bases, with 21 bases between them. The CDR3 contains 16 residues. Germline V gene lookup returns CDR1 SGHDT and CDR2 YYEEEE. The DNA for the CDR3 is TGTGCCAGCAGTTCCGGGTCATATGTTGGTGGCGGGGAGCTGTTTTTT. This gives the protein CASSSGSYVGGGELFF. Full variable domain (rest looked up from reference TRBV5-6 and TRBJ2-2): DAGVTQSPTHLIKTRGQQVTLRCSPKSGHDTVSWYQQALGQGPQFIFQYYEEEERQRGNFPDRFSGHQFPNYSSELNVNALLLGDSALYLCASSSGSYVGGGELFFGEGSRLTVL.

The chain carries TRBV18 and TRBJ2-5, with D maybe TRBD2 (6 bases). Looked up from germline, CDR1 is KGHSH and CDR2 is LQKENI. There are 12 residues in the CDR3. The V and J ends lost 2 bases and 11 bases respectively, with 12 bases between them. The CDR3 DNA reads TGTGCCAGCTCACCAACCGGGAGAGAGCAGTACTTC. Protein product: CASSPTGREQYF.

The chain links TRBV5-1 to TRBJ2-5; D unclear. Per the germline V gene, CDR1 is SGHRS and CDR2 is YFSETQ. The CDR3 is made up of 14 amino acids. V lost 4 bases to trimming and J lost 5 bases, with 15 bases between them. CDR3 coding DNA: TGCGCCAGCAGCACCCCATCGAGTCTGGAGACCCAGTACTTC. Its translation is CASSTPSSLETQYF.

The chain carries TRBV11-2 and TRBJ1-1; D not certain. Deletions cut 5 bases from V and 4 bases from J, with 11 bases between. The CDR3 covers 13 residues. Germline V CDR1 and CDR2: SGHAT, FQNNGV. CDR3: CASSRSRSTEAFF. The CDR3 DNA reads TGTGCCAGCAGCCGAAGTAGGAGCACTGAAGCTTTCTTT.

This chain uses TRBV19 with TRBJ2-2, with 8 bases matching TRBD1. Germline CDR1 reads LNHDA; CDR2 reads SQIVND (reference sequence). The junction had 14 bases not matched to a gene; V was cut back by 7 bases and J by 4 bases. The CDR3 sequence is 17 residues long. This CDR3 is CASTSDRRGRSTGELFF. For the CDR3, the DNA is TGTGCCAGTACCTCAGACCGCAGGGGGCGGTCCACCGGGGAGCTGTTTTTT.

This clone showed up just a few times. The rearrangement joins TRBV2 to TRBJ1-5; unclear D gene. The CDR3 contains 14 residues. From germline, CDR1 is SNHLY and CDR2 FYNNEI. V lost 4 bases and J 12 bases, leaving 19 bases between the germline ends. This CDR3 is CASSGGSLGGIQHF. Written as DNA, the CDR3 is TGTGCCAGCAGTGGGGGAAGCCTGGGAGGGATCCAGCATTTT.

This clone was counted a single time. The chain has TRBV2 and TRBJ2-1; a possible D gene is TRBD2 (5 bases). The germline gives CDR1 SNHLY, CDR2 FYNNEI. V dropped 5 bases and J dropped 7 bases, with 9 bases sitting between them. CDR3 length equals 12 residues. CDR3 residues: CASSLTINEQFF. CDR3 DNA sequence: TGTGCCAGCAGTCTGACTATAAATGAGCAGTTCTTC.

The chain carries TRBV6-4 and TRBJ2-3; 7 positions agree with TRBD1. Trimming at V came to 10 bases and at J to 2 bases, leaving 18 bases not matched to a gene. The CDR3 contains 17 residues. Per germline, CDR1 MRHNA and CDR2 SNTAGT. CDR3 sequence (DNA): TGTGCCACCTCCCAGGGGGTAGCCTCCAAGTTCACAGATACGCAGTATTTT. This translates into CATSQGVASKFTDTQYF.

The genes are TRBV19 and TRBJ1-2, with 10 bases matching TRBD1. Germline loops: CDR1 LNHDA, CDR2 SQIVND (reference sequence). Trimming at V came to 5 bases and at J to 0 bases, leaving 6 bases not matched to a gene. The CDR3 runs 16 residues. The DNA of the CDR3 is TGTGCCAGTAGTCGTCCCGGGACAGGGGCTAACTATGGCTACACCTTC. Its protein product is CASSRPGTGANYGYTF.

This chain joins TRBV28 and TRBJ1-1; D is perhaps TRBD1 (5 bases). Germline V gene sequence: CDR1 MDHEN, CDR2 SYDVKM. CDR3 length: 14 residues. Trimming took 5 bases from V and 4 from J, leaving 14 bases between them. The CDR3 region is CASSGGMVGTEAFF. In DNA, the CDR3 is TGTGCCAGCAGTGGGGGGATGGTCGGCACTGAAGCTTTCTTT.

The sample holds one count of this clone. The V and J genes are TRBV10-2 and TRBJ1-1; no reliable D call. Germline values: CDR1 WSHSY, CDR2 SAAADI. The germline V and J ends were trimmed by 2 bases and 6 bases, with 13 bases remaining between them. This CDR3 region has 14 residues. In DNA form, the CDR3 reads TGCGCCAGCAGTGAGAAGGAAAGCGGTGCTGAAGCTTTCTTT. It specifies CASSEKESGAEAFF.

The rearrangement uses TRBV29-1 and TRBJ2-3, with 7 bases matching TRBD1. This CDR3 has 14 amino acids. Germline V CDR1 and CDR2: SQVTM, ANQGSEA. The V segment lost 5 bases and the J segment 0 bases; nucleotides outside the gene matches: 5. The CDR3 nucleotides are TGCAGCGTTCGACAGGGCCTGAGCACAGATACGCAGTATTTT. Translation gives CSVRQGLSTDTQYF.

The chain uses TRBV6-5 and TRBJ2-3; 10 bases agree with TRBD2. CDR1 is MNHEY, CDR2 SVGAGI, per germline. The CDR3 runs 14 residues. Trimming took 6 bases from V and 4 from J; bases not matched to a gene: 4. CDR3 bases: TGTGCCAGCAGAGCGGGAGGGCCCGCAGATACGCAGTATTTT. This encodes CASRAGGPADTQYF.

The chain joins TRBV27 to TRBJ2-3; 8 positions match TRBD1. The CDR3 is 15 amino acids. Trimming took 5 bases from V and 5 from J; bases not matched to a gene: 9. The germline V gene encodes CDR1 MNHEY and CDR2 SMNVEV (reference sequence). CDR3 nucleotide sequence: TGTGCCAGCAGTCCGGGACAGGCACGAGGAGATACGCAGTATTTT. Residues: CASSPGQARGDTQYF.